The text below deals with one TCR beta chain. What it recognizes is unknown. The data were taken from a study of blood T cells in healthy people across ages. Turning to the study itself: Capture via template switching afforded approximately one barcoded beta molecule per two T cells.

A J-beta primer mix and a sample-barcoded 5' primer were used in a second PCR of about 7 to 12 cycles. TCRdb recomputed calls from the 5' RACE reads with MiXCR, one row per CDR3 protein. The sample includes over 1.5 million distinct CDR3 sequences, just under 50% of them seen just once. CDR1 WNHNN and CDR2 SYGVQD come from the germline V gene (reference sequence). The CDR3 loop spans 15 amino acids. Study-wide findings and caveats: CMV status of donors was unknown, possibly confounding expanded clonotype changes.

The clonotype comes from a woman aged 40-49 years in good health. Sequenced material: blood. The chain links TRBV10-1 to TRBJ2-5, with D perhaps matching TRBD1 (5 bases). The end of the DNA is better explained by TRBJ2-7, so the J call may be wrong. The CDR3 here is CASSESGRVGYEQYF. The DNA for the CDR3 is TGCGCCAGCAGTGAGTCGGGCAGGGTCGGCTACGAGCAGTACTTC.